This T cell receptor beta chain was sequenced for a study of blood T cell repertoires in COVID-19. The CDR3 runs to 12 residues. Trimming stripped 6 bases from V and 4 bases from J, with 9 bases between. Clones were read by immunoSEQ multiplex PCR, and TCRdb kept only the in-frame ones, dropping some. The sample gives some 340,000 clones, over 90% of which show up once; about 4% is in the top ten. The sample taken for sequencing was PBMCs or T cells enriched from blood (not recorded which). The TCR sequence derives from a woman aged 25 to 45 who had been exposed to COVID-19. The rearrangement uses TRBV12-3 or TRBV12-4 and TRBJ1-1; D ambiguous. The CDR3 region has the DNA TGTGCCAGCAGAGAGGGTCCCACTGAAGCTTTCTTT. Translating it yields CASREGPTEAFF.